The present T cell receptor (beta chain) was sequenced within a study of OX40 agonist ivuxolimab in advanced cancers. Study details: Patients were dosed intravenously with ivuxolimab at 0.01 to 10 mg/kg every 2 weeks. A mean age of roughly 60 years, range about 20 to 85, was recorded, and roughly 80% were male.

As concerns this clone: Its antigen is not identified.

Generated by immunoSEQ multiplex PCR, the TCRdb table keeps only in-frame clones and is missing some. This table holds some 31,000 clones, 80% to 85% found once. General study findings and limits: Average numbers of expanded clones were greater in CD8+ T cells than in CD4+. At doses 0.1 to 3.0 mg/kg, CD4+ and CD8+ clones expanded.

The source was CD4+ or CD8+ T cells sorted from blood, collected in a trial of the OX40 agonist ivuxolimab. The TCR comes from an adult with an advanced solid tumor such as melanoma, head and neck, liver or kidney cancer.

CDR3 coding DNA: TGTGCCAGCAGCCACATTAGCGGGGGGGCGACCGGGGAGCTGTTTTTT. Its protein is CASSHISGGATGELFF. This chain links TRBV2 with TRBJ2-2; 11 bases align to TRBD2. The germline V gene encodes CDR1 SNHLY and CDR2 FYNNEI. This CDR3 has 16 amino acids. With 6 bases clipped from V and 5 bases from J, the junction kept 8 bases outside the gene matches.